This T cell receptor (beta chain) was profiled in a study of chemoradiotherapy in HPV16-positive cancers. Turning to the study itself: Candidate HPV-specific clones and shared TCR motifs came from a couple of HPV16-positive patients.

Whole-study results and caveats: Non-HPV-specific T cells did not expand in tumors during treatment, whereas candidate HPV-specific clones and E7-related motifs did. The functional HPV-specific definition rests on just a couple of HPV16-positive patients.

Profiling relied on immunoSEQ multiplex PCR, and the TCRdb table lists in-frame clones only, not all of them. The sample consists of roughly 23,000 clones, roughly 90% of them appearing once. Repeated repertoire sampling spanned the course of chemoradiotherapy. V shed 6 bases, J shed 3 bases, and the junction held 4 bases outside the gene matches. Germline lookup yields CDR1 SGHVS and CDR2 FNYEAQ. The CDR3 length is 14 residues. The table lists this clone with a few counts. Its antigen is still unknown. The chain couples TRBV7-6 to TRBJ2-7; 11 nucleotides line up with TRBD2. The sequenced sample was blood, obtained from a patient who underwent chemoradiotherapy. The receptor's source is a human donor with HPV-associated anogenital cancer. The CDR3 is CASSVTSGGYEQYF. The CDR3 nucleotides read TGTGCCAGCAGTGTTACTAGCGGGGGCTACGAGCAGTACTTC.